This T cell receptor (beta chain) comes out of a study of beta chain features in type 1 diabetes. The overall study: Across all samples, around 98 million sorted cells were examined.

Germline V lookup: CDR1 SEHNR, CDR2 FQNEAQ (reference sequence). Trimming removed 5 bases from V and 4 bases from J, with 18 bases in between. There are 15 residues in the CDR3. This clone was found a few times. The isolated RNA, all of it, was reverse transcribed, so expressed TCRB transcripts were what got sequenced. This table comes from immunoSEQ multiplex PCR, and its TCRdb copy is limited to in-frame clones, with some not included. The sample contains hundreds of thousands of clones, 14% of which appear only once. This TCR came from a man aged 30 to 39 in good health. The V call is TRBV7-9, the J call TRBJ2-7, with D possibly being TRBD2 (6 bases). Sequencing was performed on naive CD4+ T cells from blood. CDR3 in DNA: TGTGCCAGCAGCCCGCGGGGCCTCGAGGTGTACGAGCAGTACGTC. It codes for CASSPRGLEVYEQYV.